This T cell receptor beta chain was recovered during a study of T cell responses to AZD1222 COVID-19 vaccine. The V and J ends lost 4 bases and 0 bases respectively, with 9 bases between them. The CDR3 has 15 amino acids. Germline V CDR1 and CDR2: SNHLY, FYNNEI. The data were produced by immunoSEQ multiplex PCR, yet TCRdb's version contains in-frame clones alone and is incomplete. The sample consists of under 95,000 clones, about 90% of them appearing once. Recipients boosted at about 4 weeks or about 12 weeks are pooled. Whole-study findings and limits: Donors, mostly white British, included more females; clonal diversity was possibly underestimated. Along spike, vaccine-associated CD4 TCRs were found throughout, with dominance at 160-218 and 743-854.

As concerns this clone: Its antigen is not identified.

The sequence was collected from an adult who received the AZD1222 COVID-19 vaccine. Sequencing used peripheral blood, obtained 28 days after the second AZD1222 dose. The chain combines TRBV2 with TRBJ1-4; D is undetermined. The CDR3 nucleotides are TGTGCCAGCAGTGCCAGAACTTCAACTAATGAAAAACTGTTTTTT. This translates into CASSARTSTNEKLFF. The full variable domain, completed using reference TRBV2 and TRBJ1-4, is EPEVTQTPSHQVTQMGQEVILRCVPISNHLYFYWYRQILGQKVEFLVSFYNNEISEKSEIFDDQFSVERPDGSNFTLKIRSTKLEDSAMYFCASSARTSTNEKLFFGSGTQLSVL.